The 31 T cell receptor beta chains listed next were all sequenced from one sample in a study of shared clonotypes between healthy human individuals. Here immunoSEQ multiplex PCR was the method, and the copy in TCRdb shows in-frame clones only, minus some. Here the sample spans roughly 1,500,000 clones, approximately 98% being singletons. Input material: naive CD4+ T cells sorted from blood. Documented subset: CD45RA+ positively selected. These receptors all come from a man aged 25-45 years in good health.

The chain links TRBV19 to TRBJ2-3; D possibly corresponds to TRBD2 (5 bases). CDR1 LNHDA and CDR2 SQIVND come from the germline V gene (reference sequence). V dropped 7 bases and J dropped 0 bases, with 17 bases sitting between them. The CDR3 extends over 16 amino acids. The DNA for the CDR3 is TGTGCCAGTACACTAGACCCAAGCCCTAGCACAGATACGCAGTATTTT. Amino acids: CASTLDPSPSTDTQYF.

The chain recombines TRBV4-1 with TRBJ2-2; possibly TRBD2 for D (5 bases). Germline values: CDR1 MGHRA, CDR2 YSYEKL. Trimming removed 4 bases at V and 1 base at J, with 10 bases between. CDR3 length: 15 amino acids. The CDR3 loop is CASSLAGKNTGELFF. CDR3 coding DNA: TGCGCCAGCAGCCTGGCCGGGAAGAACACCGGGGAGCTGTTTTTT.

The chain has TRBV30 and TRBJ1-2, with D possibly being TRBD1 (6 bases). With 2 bases removed from V and 4 bases from J, the gap between germline ends came to 14 bases. Germline lookup yields CDR1 GTSNPN and CDR2 SVGIG (reference sequence). CDR3 length: 14 residues. The CDR3 spells CAWSRGGGPYGYTF. CDR3 bases: TGTGCCTGGAGTCGTGGCGGGGGGCCCTATGGCTACACCTTC.

This clone was counted a single time. The chain has TRBV11-2 and TRBJ2-5, with TRBD1 as a possible D gene (6 bases). Germline V gives CDR1 SGHAT, CDR2 FQNNGV. The CDR3 is made up of 14 amino acids. V lost 6 bases, J lost 1 base, and 12 bases lay in between. The CDR3 protein is CASRRTGSQETQYF. The CDR3 DNA reads TGTGCCAGCAGACGAACAGGGAGCCAAGAGACCCAGTACTTC. The entire variable domain, with the rest obtained from reference TRBV11-2 and TRBJ2-5, is as follows: EAGVAQSPRYKIIEKRQSVAFWCNPISGHATLYWYQQILGQGPKLLIQFQNNGVVDDSQLPKDRFSAERLKGVDSTLKIQPAKLEDSAVYLCASRRTGSQETQYFGPGTRLLVL.

The V call is TRBV19, the J call TRBJ2-1; the match to TRBD1 covers 7 bases. This CDR3 region has 16 residues. The V and J ends lost 5 bases and 4 bases, in that order; junction bases with no gene match: 11. Germline CDR1 and CDR2: LNHDA and SQIVND (reference sequence). The CDR3 DNA follows: TGTGCCAGTAGTCGAACCGGACAGGCAACTTACAATGAGCAGTTCTTC. Protein sequence: CASSRTGQATYNEQFF.

V usage is TRBV5-4 and J usage is TRBJ2-7, with 9 positions matching TRBD1. The CDR3 extends over 15 amino acids. The ends lost 2 bases at V and 5 bases at J; junction bases unmatched: 8. Per germline, CDR1 SGHNT and CDR2 YYREEE (reference sequence). The CDR3 DNA sequence: TGTGCCAGCAGCTTTAGGGGACAGGGACTCAACGAGCAGTACTTC. Its protein is CASSFRGQGLNEQYF.

This chain links TRBV25-1 with TRBJ1-4; TRBD1 might be the D (5 bases). This CDR3 is built from 13 residues. V lost 8 bases and J lost 4, with 11 bases in between. Looked up from germline, CDR1 is MGHDK and CDR2 is SYGVNS. CDR3: CASGDRNNEKLFF. CDR3 DNA: TGTGCCAGCGGGGACCGGAATAATGAAAAACTGTTTTTT.

This rearrangement joins TRBV19 to TRBJ2-2; D perhaps matches TRBD2 (5 bases). Germline V gene data show CDR1 as LNHDA and CDR2 as SQIVND (reference sequence). The V end was cut by 3 bases, the J end by 1 base, with 9 bases between. The CDR3 contains 15 residues. The DNA of the CDR3 is TGTGCCAGTAGTATTCGTCGGGGGAACACCGGGGAGCTGTTTTTT. Its protein product is CASSIRRGNTGELFF. Full variable domain (outside the CDR3, taken from reference TRBV19 and TRBJ2-2): DGGITQSPKYLFRKEGQNVTLSCEQNLNHDAMYWYRQDPGQGLRLIYYSQIVNDFQKGDIAEGYSVSREKKESFPLTVTSAQKNPTAFYLCASSIRRGNTGELFFGEGSRLTVL.

V usage is TRBV14 and J usage is TRBJ2-1; 8 positions agree with TRBD2. Germline V lookup: CDR1 SGHDN, CDR2 FVKESK. The CDR3 length is 18 residues. V trimming: 6 bases; J trimming: 2 bases; junction bases outside the gene matches: 15. For the CDR3, the DNA is TGTGCCAGCAGGGGCCGAGGAGCGGGAGCCCCTACCTACAATGAGCAGTTCTTC. It translates to CASRGRGAGAPTYNEQFF. Full variable domain (rest looked up from reference TRBV14 and TRBJ2-1): EAGVTQFPSHSVIEKGQTVTLRCDPISGHDNLYWYRRVMGKEIKFLLHFVKESKQDESGMPNNRFLAERTGGTYSTLKVQPAELEDSGVYFCASRGRGAGAPTYNEQFFGPGTRLTVL.

This clone came up once. The chain has TRBV7-9 and TRBJ2-3; TRBD1 agrees at 7 bases. This CDR3 contains 14 residues. Germline CDR1 SEHNR, CDR2 FQNEAQ (reference sequence). V lost 5 bases and J lost 4; bases outside the gene matches: 6. CDR3 in amino acids: CASSPGGVADTQYF. CDR3 nucleotide sequence: TGTGCCAGCAGCCCAGGGGGTGTAGCAGATACGCAGTATTTT.

This clone was detected only once. The chain couples TRBV6-5 to TRBJ1-4; 7 nucleotides match TRBD1. CDR1 MNHEY and CDR2 SVGAGI come from the germline V gene. The V segment lost 4 bases and the J segment 7 bases; nucleotides outside the gene matches: 12. There are 16 residues in the CDR3. CDR3 in DNA: TGTGCCAGCAGTTCGTCCCCGGGACAGAGAGGTGAAAAACTGTTTTTT. Its translation: CASSSSPGQRGEKLFF.

CDR3 in amino acids: CASSLKTGNYNEQFF. In nucleotides, the CDR3 is TGTGCCAGCAGCTTAAAGACAGGGAACTACAATGAGCAGTTCTTC. The chain combines TRBV11-2 with TRBJ2-1, with TRBD1 matching 7 bases. Germline CDR1 and CDR2: SGHAT and FQNNGV. Trimming removed 2 bases from V and 3 bases from J; junction bases left unmatched: 4. This CDR3 has 15 amino acids.

Notes on this clone: Within the sample, other DNA sequences also encode this same CDR3. The chain has TRBV5-4 and TRBJ2-3; the match to TRBD1 covers 7 bases. Germline-derived CDR1 and CDR2 are SGHNT and YYREEE (reference sequence). J was trimmed by 0 bases and V by 0 bases; bases with no gene match: 1. The CDR3 consists of 15 residues. The CDR3 loop is CASSLAGQSTDTQYF. CDR3 bases: TGTGCCAGCAGCTTGGCGGGACAGAGCACAGATACGCAGTATTTT.

The chain links TRBV6-6 to TRBJ1-5, with D uncertain. V shed 6 bases and J shed 6 bases, with 9 bases lying between them. The CDR3 has 12 amino acids. The germline CDR1 and CDR2 sequences are MNHNY and SVGAGI (reference sequence). The CDR3 loop reads CASRKEGQPQHF. The CDR3 region has the DNA TGTGCCAGCAGGAAAGAGGGTCAGCCCCAGCATTTT.

The chain recombines TRBV11-2 with TRBJ1-2; no firm D call. V was trimmed by 5 bases and J by 5 bases, leaving 9 bases between them. This CDR3 comprises 12 residues. The V gene's germline CDR1 is SGHAT and CDR2 FQNNGV. The chain's CDR3 is CASSKEAYGYTF. DNA of the CDR3: TGTGCCAGCAGCAAGGAAGCTTATGGCTACACCTTC.

CDR3 nucleotides: TGTGCCAGCGGTGACAGGGGCGAGACCTACGAGCAGTACTTC. Its translation: CASGDRGETYEQYF. This chain links TRBV14 with TRBJ2-7; TRBD1 matches at 8 bases. CDR1 and CDR2 (germline): SGHDN, FVKESK. J lost 2 bases, V lost 8 bases, and 8 bases had no gene match. The CDR3 totals 14 residues.

The chain has TRBV7-2 and TRBJ2-7; D remains ambiguous. V was cut by 0 bases and J by 1 base, with 13 bases left in between. The CDR3 contains 16 residues. Germline CDR1 and CDR2: SGHTA and FQGNSA. CDR3 nucleotides: TGTGCCAGCAGCTTAGCGCTCGGGCTGCCATCCTACGAGCAGTACTTC. Translation: CASSLALGLPSYEQYF.

This rearrangement joins TRBV4-3 to TRBJ2-1, with TRBD2 identical over 7 bases. Germline CDR1 LGHNA, CDR2 YSLEER. The CDR3 spans 17 residues. J was trimmed by 0 bases and V by 0 bases; bases with no gene match: 5. As DNA, the CDR3 is TGCGCCAGCAGCCAAGATCCTAGCGGTAGCTCCTACAATGAGCAGTTCTTC. Its translation is CASSQDPSGSSYNEQFF.

This clone was seen just once. The J gene is TRBJ2-2, the V gene TRBV4-1; D might be TRBD1 (6 bases). Trimming took 4 bases from V and 3 from J, leaving 18 bases between them. The CDR3 spans 17 residues. In germline, CDR1 is MGHRA, CDR2 YSYEKL. CDR3 in amino acids: CASSLLQGREDTGELFF. In nucleotides, the CDR3 is TGCGCCAGCAGCCTACTACAGGGAAGAGAAGACACCGGGGAGCTGTTTTTT.

The V and J genes are TRBV2 and TRBJ2-5, with D possibly TRBD1 on 6 matching bases. CDR1 is SNHLY and CDR2 is FYNNEI in the germline V gene. Trimming took 7 bases from V and 0 from J, leaving 12 bases between them. The CDR3 is 14 amino acids. For the CDR3, the DNA is TGTGCCAGCAACCACAGGGTCAACCAAGAGACCCAGTACTTC. It is translated as CASNHRVNQETQYF.

This sequence joins TRBV2 and TRBJ2-2, with 7 bases lining up with TRBD1. CDR1 SNHLY and CDR2 FYNNEI come from the germline V gene. With V trimmed by 6 bases and J by 9 bases, 10 bases remained unmatched. This CDR3 has 14 amino acids. The CDR3 spells CASRLRQGNWELFF. The CDR3, as DNA: TGTGCCAGCAGACTTAGACAGGGTAATTGGGAGCTGTTTTTT.

The gene calls are TRBV7-6 and TRBJ2-5; 9 bases fit TRBD1. V lost 1 base to trimming and J lost 4 bases; unmatched junction nucleotides: 10. This CDR3 comprises 17 residues. CDR1 is SGHVS, CDR2 FNYEAQ, per germline. The CDR3 is CASSLGTGQGVGETQYF. CDR3 DNA sequence: TGTGCCAGCAGCTTAGGGACGGGACAGGGCGTGGGAGAGACCCAGTACTTC.

The chain joins TRBV7-6 to TRBJ2-3, with D hard to call. The CDR3 is made up of 13 amino acids. V was clipped by 5 bases and J by 5 bases, with 11 bases between them. The germline gives CDR1 SGHVS, CDR2 FNYEAQ. The DNA for the CDR3 is TGTGCCAGCAGCCCCAGACGCGGAGATACGCAGTATTTT. Translating it yields CASSPRRGDTQYF.

In the case of this clone: The same CDR3 arises from other DNA sequences in this sample as well. V gene TRBV5-1 combines with J gene TRBJ2-3; 8 positions match TRBD2. CDR1 SGHRS and CDR2 YFSETQ come from the germline V gene. V gave up 0 bases and J gave up 0 bases; unmatched junction bases: 0. The CDR3 is 15 amino acids. CDR3 amino acids: CASSLAGGSTDTQYF. CDR3 bases: TGCGCCAGCAGCTTGGCGGGAGGGAGCACAGATACGCAGTATTTT.

In DNA, the CDR3 is TGTGCCAGCAGCGCACAGGGGATCCGACCCAACAATGAGCAGTTCTTC. It codes for CASSAQGIRPNNEQFF. The chain has TRBV5-5 and TRBJ2-1; 7 bases align to TRBD1. Germline V gene lookup returns CDR1 SGHKS and CDR2 YYEKEE (reference sequence). Trimming cost V 4 bases and J 5 bases; bases outside gene matches: 12. The CDR3 has 16 amino acids.

The chain carries TRBV2 and TRBJ2-1; 7 nucleotides line up with TRBD2. Germline CDR1 and CDR2: SNHLY and FYNNEI. This CDR3 comprises 15 residues. The J segment lost 8 bases and the V segment lost 5 bases, leaving 12 bases of the junction unmatched. This CDR3 reads CASSKLAARSYEQFF. The CDR3 DNA reads TGTGCCAGCAGTAAGCTAGCGGCGAGATCATATGAGCAGTTCTTC.

This sequence joins TRBV6-6 and TRBJ1-1; TRBD1 might be the D (5 bases). V gave up 4 bases and J gave up 0 bases, with 15 bases separating them. There are 16 residues in the CDR3. Germline assignment: CDR1 MNHNY and CDR2 SVGAGI (reference sequence). The CDR3 DNA follows: TGTGCCAGCAGTTCCTCGACAGCAGGCCTGAACACTGAAGCTTTCTTT. The encoded protein is CASSSSTAGLNTEAFF.

This chain connects TRBV5-1 to TRBJ2-7, with TRBD1 matching 8 bases. Unmatched junction bases numbered 13, after V lost 4 bases and J lost 7 bases. The CDR3 consists of 15 residues. Germline V gene sequence: CDR1 SGHRS, CDR2 YFSETQ. The CDR3 coding sequence is TGCGCCAGCAGCCCGCGACCCCAGGGGGCGCGGGAGCAGTACTTC. This gives the protein CASSPRPQGAREQYF.

The rearrangement links TRBV5-1 to TRBJ2-3; 7 positions match TRBD1. The CDR3 is 16 amino acids. Unmatched junction bases numbered 10, after V lost 4 bases and J lost 2 bases. CDR1 is SGHRS, CDR2 YFSETQ, per germline. The DNA for the CDR3 is TGCGCCAGCAGCCCGGAAAACAGGGGCTACACAGATACGCAGTATTTT. Its translation: CASSPENRGYTDTQYF.

Concerning this clone: This sample also contains other DNA sequences that code for the same CDR3. The V call is TRBV5-5, the J call TRBJ2-3, with D unresolved. Per the germline V gene, CDR1 is SGHKS and CDR2 is YYEKEE (reference sequence). The germline V and J ends were trimmed by 0 bases and 0 bases, with 2 bases remaining between them. This CDR3 region has 13 residues. The CDR3: CASSLASTDTQYF. CDR3 bases: TGTGCCAGCAGCTTGGCAAGCACAGATACGCAGTATTTT.

The V gene is TRBV19, the J gene TRBJ2-1; TRBD1 matches at 9 bases. The CDR3 length is 15 residues. In germline, CDR1 is LNHDA, CDR2 SQIVND (reference sequence). Trimming cost V 7 bases and J 5 bases; bases outside gene matches: 9. Here the CDR3 DNA reads TGTGCCAGTACTAGAGACAGGGGGAACGACAATGAGCAGTTCTTC. Its translation is CASTRDRGNDNEQFF.